This entry concerns a single T cell receptor beta chain. The antigen is not known. The PCR used 60 Vbeta and 13 Jbeta primers. Libraries were prepared by immunoSEQ multiplex PCR; TCRdb keeps only in-frame clonotypes and omits some of them. In the table there are about 130,000 clones, approximately 80% of which are singletons. The data were obtained in a study of cytomegalovirus exposure and HLA in healthy donors. General study findings and limits: Listed as cytomegalovirus-associated were 164 TCR beta chains. When a later analysis was performed, an Asian-associated ancestry cluster reportedly had fewer N-insertions than the approximately 600-donor mean.

Sample: PBMCs. The clonotype was recovered from a man aged 45-65 years in good health and CMV-seronegative.

Here the CDR3 reads CASSPSSGTQYF. The CDR3 DNA reads as TGTGCCAGCTCACCCTCGTCGGGGACCCAGTACTTC. V and J are TRBV18 and TRBJ2-5; D call uncertain. Trimming left V 3 bases short and J 7 bases short, with 9 bases between. The CDR3 length is 12 residues. CDR1 is KGHSH, CDR2 LQKENI, per germline.